This entry concerns a single T cell receptor beta chain. The source material, RNA transcripts, was used to amplify TCR beta CDR3 regions. The primer set for the first-round RT-PCR of the TCR CDR3 was HTBI. TCRdb passed the multiplex PCR reads through MiXCR, listing each CDR3 protein once. The top ten hold 8.9% of the sample, which has over 700,000 distinct CDR3 sequences, about 38% seen once. This record comes from a study of T cells in Graves' hyperthyroidism and ophthalmopathy. Patients between 18 and 65 years old had hyperthyroidism, newly diagnosed and lasting under 2 months. There are 14 residues in the CDR3. Between the trimmed V and J ends, which lost 2 bases and 0 bases, there was a span of 6 bases. Germline lookup yields CDR1 SGHKS and CDR2 YYEKEE (reference sequence).

The gene calls are TRBV5-5 and TRBJ1-5; D remains ambiguous. This TCR derives from a man between 18 and 29 years old with Graves' hyperthyroidism. Sequencing was performed on blood. CDR3 coding DNA: TGTGCCAGCAGCTTTACTGATAGCAATCAGCCCCAGCATTTT. Translation gives CASSFTDSNQPQHF.